The 17 T cell receptor beta chains below all came from one sample that was sequenced in a study of shared clonotypes between healthy human individuals. Produced via immunoSEQ multiplex PCR; TCRdb's table is partial and in-frame only. The sample consists of hundreds of thousands of clones, 55% to 75% of them appearing once. The specimen sequenced was memory CD4+ T cells sorted from blood. Documented subset: CD45RA-negative fraction. The receptors were sampled from a woman aged 25-40 years in good health.

This clone was found many times. V usage is TRBV5-1 and J usage is TRBJ1-2; 7 bases line up with TRBD1. CDR1 and CDR2 from the germline V gene are SGHRS and YFSETQ. This CDR3 is 16 amino acids long. V was pared by 4 bases and J by 4 bases, with 13 bases of the junction left unmatched. This chain's CDR3 is CASSPARQGSSYGYTF. In DNA, the CDR3 is TGCGCCAGCAGCCCGGCTCGACAGGGTTCCAGCTATGGCTACACCTTC.

Worth noting for this clone: The sample has other DNA sequences that encode this CDR3 too. This chain uses TRBV28 with TRBJ1-5; D is undetermined. CDR3 length equals 12 residues. The germline V gene has CDR1 MDHEN and CDR2 SYDVKM. V was clipped by 3 bases and J by 2 bases, with 2 bases between them. The CDR3 reads CASSFGNQPQHF. The CDR3 DNA reads as TGTGCCAGCAGTTTCGGCAATCAGCCCCAGCATTTT.

V gene TRBV23-1 combines with J gene TRBJ2-5, with TRBD1 matching 8 bases. The DNA end is a closer match to TRBJ2-7, so the J assignment may be wrong. TRBV23-1 is known as an ORF, though its function is uncertain. This CDR3 has 13 amino acids. The CDR3: CANVVTGVYEQYF. CDR3 nucleotides: TGCGCTAATGTGGTGACAGGGGTCTACGAGCAGTACTTC.

This chain uses TRBV6-6 with TRBJ2-5; D perhaps matches TRBD1 (6 bases). The V gene's germline CDR1 is MNHNY and CDR2 SVGAGI (reference sequence). The germline V and J ends were trimmed by 5 bases and 2 bases, with 9 bases remaining between them. The CDR3 has 13 amino acids. The CDR3 loop is CASSLQGQETQYF. The CDR3 DNA follows: TGTGCCAGCAGTCTACAGGGACAAGAGACCCAGTACTTC.

The rearrangement uses TRBV19 and TRBJ1-2, with D unresolved. The germline V gene has CDR1 LNHDA and CDR2 SQIVND (reference sequence). The CDR3 extends over 13 amino acids. The V and J ends lost 9 bases and 5 bases respectively, with 16 bases between them. CDR3: CASQRDWRYGYTF. The CDR3, as DNA: TGTGCCAGCCAACGGGATTGGCGATATGGCTACACCTTC.

This chain connects TRBV5-1 to TRBJ2-7; D unresolved. This CDR3 region has 11 residues. Germline lookup yields CDR1 SGHRS and CDR2 YFSETQ. V was trimmed by 4 bases and J by 6 bases, leaving 8 bases between them. CDR3 in amino acids: CASSDNREQYF. DNA for the CDR3: TGCGCCAGCAGCGACAACCGCGAGCAGTACTTC.

The V call is TRBV9, the J call TRBJ2-7; the match to TRBD2 covers 7 bases. Trimming took 4 bases from V and 3 from J; bases not matched to a gene: 7. Germline assignment: CDR1 SGDLS and CDR2 YYNGEE. This CDR3 contains 14 residues. The CDR3 DNA is TGTGCCAGCAGCCAAGGGGCTAGCGGCTACGAGCAGTACTTC. Amino acids: CASSQGASGYEQYF.

The chain employs TRBV27 and TRBJ1-2, with 7 nucleotides matching TRBD1. V gave up 4 bases and J gave up 2 bases; unmatched junction bases: 7. Germline assignment: CDR1 MNHEY and CDR2 SMNVEV (reference sequence). The CDR3 is made up of 15 amino acids. The CDR3, as DNA: TGTGCCAGCAGTTATAGTGACAGGGCAAACTATGGCTACACCTTC. Translating gives CASSYSDRANYGYTF.

The gene calls are TRBV11-2 and TRBJ2-7; D perhaps matches TRBD2 (5 bases). CDR1 is SGHAT, CDR2 FQNNGV, per germline. The CDR3 consists of 14 residues. The germline V and J ends were trimmed by 8 bases and 2 bases, with 16 bases remaining between them. CDR3 sequence reads: CASLRAGQAYEQYF. The CDR3 region has the DNA TGTGCCAGCCTCCGGGCGGGCCAAGCCTACGAGCAGTACTTC.

The chain uses TRBV2 and TRBJ2-7, with a weak D call TRBD1 (6 bases). V dropped 6 bases and J dropped 2 bases, with 11 bases sitting between them. Germline V gene data show CDR1 as SNHLY and CDR2 as FYNNEI. The CDR3 length is 13 residues. Here the CDR3 DNA reads TGTGCCAGCAGCCGACAGGATGCCTACGAGCAGTACTTC. It specifies CASSRQDAYEQYF. The whole variable domain, remainder taken from reference TRBV2 and TRBJ2-7, is EPEVTQTPSHQVTQMGQEVILRCVPISNHLYFYWYRQILGQKVEFLVSFYNNEISEKSEIFDDQFSVERPDGSNFTLKIRSTKLEDSAMYFCASSRQDAYEQYFGPGTRLTVT.

The gene calls are TRBV2 and TRBJ1-4; 8 bases map to TRBD1. The CDR3 extends over 13 amino acids. V dropped 6 bases and J dropped 7; count of bases not matched to a gene: 4. Germline CDR1 and CDR2: SNHLY and FYNNEI. This chain's CDR3 is CASSGTGLEKLFF. CDR3 coding DNA: TGTGCCAGCAGCGGGACAGGACTTGAAAAACTGTTTTTT.

Notes on this clone: The same CDR3 can be traced to other DNA sequences in this sample. The J gene is TRBJ1-1, the V gene TRBV7-9; D is possibly TRBD1 (6 bases). The CDR3 totals 15 residues. CDR1 and CDR2 from the germline V gene are SEHNR and FQNEAQ (reference sequence). The V and J ends lost 5 bases and 0 bases respectively, with 13 bases between them. The CDR3 spells CASSPRTELNTEAFF. Written as DNA, the CDR3 is TGTGCCAGCAGCCCCCGGACAGAATTGAACACTGAAGCTTTCTTT.

V usage is TRBV6-1 and J usage is TRBJ2-3; D is ambiguous. In germline, CDR1 is MNHNS, CDR2 SASEGT. CDR3 size: 14 residues. V lost 8 bases, J lost 1 base, and 13 bases lay in between. The DNA of the CDR3 is TGTGCCAGCTGGCCGGGCAGTGGCACAGATACGCAGTATTTT. It yields the protein CASWPGSGTDTQYF.

This clone was picked up a small number of times. This chain joins TRBV5-1 and TRBJ2-3, with D unclear. Germline V CDR1 and CDR2: SGHRS, YFSETQ. Trimming pared 4 bases from V and 5 bases from J, leaving 14 bases between. The CDR3 totals 14 residues. The chain's CDR3 is CASSPGLARDTQYF. The DNA for the CDR3 is TGCGCCAGCAGCCCCGGCCTGGCTAGAGATACGCAGTATTTT.

This chain uses TRBV5-4 with TRBJ1-2; TRBD1 is a possible D gene (5 bases). Deletions cut 1 base from V and 4 bases from J, with 11 bases between. Germline CDR1 and CDR2: SGHNT and YYREEE (reference sequence). This CDR3 spans 14 amino acids. In DNA, the CDR3 is TGTGCCAGCAGCTTGAGGCAGGGCACCTATGGCTACACCTTC. This sequence encodes CASSLRQGTYGYTF. Together with reference TRBV5-4 and TRBJ1-2, the CDR3 gives the full variable domain: ETGVTQSPTHLIKTRGQQVTLRCSSQSGHNTVSWYQQALGQGPQFIFQYYREEENGRGNFPPRFSGLQFPNYSSELNVNALELDDSALYLCASSLRQGTYGYTFGSGTRLTVV.

V usage is TRBV15 and J usage is TRBJ1-5; D call uncertain. Per the germline V gene, CDR1 is LNHNV and CDR2 is YYDKDF (reference sequence). Trimming took off 1 base at V and 1 base at J, with 2 bases between the two ends. The CDR3 covers 13 residues. The chain's CDR3 is CATSRGSNQPQHF. The CDR3 coding sequence is TGTGCCACCAGCAGAGGGAGCAATCAGCCCCAGCATTTT.

This chain uses TRBV5-5 with TRBJ2-2; 12 bases fit TRBD2. Germline trimming cut 1 base from V and 4 bases from J; bases unmatched to any gene: 5. In germline, CDR1 is SGHKS, CDR2 YYEKEE (reference sequence). This CDR3 contains 17 residues. The CDR3 sequence is CASSLQRLAGATGELFF. The CDR3, as DNA: TGTGCCAGCAGCTTGCAACGACTAGCGGGAGCCACCGGGGAGCTGTTTTTT.